This T cell receptor (beta chain) came from a study of blood T cell repertoires in COVID-19. Study context: COVID-19 samples from acute and convalescent phases originated in the United States, Italy and Spain. T cells, B-cell-depleted T cells, or PBMCs supplied cDNA or gDNA.

The germline V and J ends were trimmed by 6 bases and 0 bases, with 8 bases remaining between them. The CDR3 totals 14 residues. Germline V CDR1 and CDR2: LNHDA, SQIVND (reference sequence). This table comes from immunoSEQ multiplex PCR, and its TCRdb copy is limited to in-frame clones, with some not included. The sample comprises over 200,000 clones, approximately 91% of which are singletons, and approximately 1.2% rests with the top ten. The V and J genes are TRBV19 and TRBJ2-2; tentative D call: TRBD1 (6 bases). The sequence came from a human donor in a cohort exposed to, infected with or recovered from COVID-19 (not recorded which). The donor label of this sample is uncertain. The sequencing sample was made of PBMCs or T cells enriched from blood (not recorded which). The DNA for the CDR3 is TGTGCCAGTAGCGACAGGCCGAACACCGGGGAGCTGTTTTTT. As protein: CASSDRPNTGELFF.